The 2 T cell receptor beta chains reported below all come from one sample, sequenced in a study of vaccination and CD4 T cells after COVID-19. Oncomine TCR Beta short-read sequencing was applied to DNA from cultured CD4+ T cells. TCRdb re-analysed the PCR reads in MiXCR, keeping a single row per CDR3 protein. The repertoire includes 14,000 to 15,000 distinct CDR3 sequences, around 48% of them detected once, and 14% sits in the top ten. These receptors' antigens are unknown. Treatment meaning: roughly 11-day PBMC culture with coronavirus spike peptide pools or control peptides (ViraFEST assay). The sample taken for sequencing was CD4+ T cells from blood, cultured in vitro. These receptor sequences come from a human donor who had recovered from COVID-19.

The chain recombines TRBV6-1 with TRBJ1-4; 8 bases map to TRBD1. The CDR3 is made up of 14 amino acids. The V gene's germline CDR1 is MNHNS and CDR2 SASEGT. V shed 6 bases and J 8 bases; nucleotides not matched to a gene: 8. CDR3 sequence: CASREDRAGEKLFF. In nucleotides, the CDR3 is TGTGCCAGCAGGGAGGACAGGGCGGGGGAAAAACTGTTTTTT.

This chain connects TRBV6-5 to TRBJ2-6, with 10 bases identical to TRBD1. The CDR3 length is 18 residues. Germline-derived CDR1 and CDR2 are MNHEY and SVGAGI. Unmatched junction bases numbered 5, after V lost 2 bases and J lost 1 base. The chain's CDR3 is CASSYATGGGSGANVLTF. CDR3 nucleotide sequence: TGTGCCAGCAGTTACGCGACAGGGGGCGGGTCTGGGGCCAACGTCCTGACTTTC.